A single sample is the source of the 14 T cell receptor beta chains below, sequenced in a study of T-cell reconstitution after alpha-beta-depleted transplantation in children. Preparation of the TCRbeta library was carried out with unique molecular identifiers. TCRdb recomputed calls from the PCR reads with MiXCR, one row per CDR3 protein. The table includes 500,000 or so distinct CDR3 sequences, over 25% detected once. Sequences were derived from PBMCs from the stem cell graft donor, sampled from the stem cell graft. The origin of the receptors is a human donor who donated a stem cell graft to a child with aplastic anemia.

The chain couples TRBV6-1 to TRBJ2-3, with 7 bases identical to TRBD1. Germline values: CDR1 MNHNS, CDR2 SASEGT. After removal of 8 bases from V and 1 base from J, the junction contained 6 bases not matched to a gene. The CDR3 is 14 residues long. CDR3 nucleotide sequence: TGTGCCAGCGGGGACAGACTCGGCACAGATACGCAGTATTTT. This translates into CASGDRLGTDTQYF.

This rearrangement joins TRBV29-1 to TRBJ2-5; perhaps TRBD1 as D (6 bases). V gave up 4 bases and J gave up 5 bases, with 11 bases separating them. The CDR3 extends over 12 amino acids. Per the germline V gene, CDR1 is SQVTM and CDR2 is ANQGSEA. In DNA, the CDR3 is TGCAGCGTTGGGGGGCGTCGGGAGACCCAGTACTTC. Residues: CSVGGRRETQYF.

This clonotype has more than one count but fewer than ten. The genes are TRBV12-3 or TRBV12-4 and TRBJ2-1, with 7 bases lining up with TRBD1. The CDR3 spans 13 residues. Trimming at V came to 6 bases and at J to 10 bases, leaving 9 bases not matched to a gene. CDR3 nucleotides: TGTGCCAGCAGACAGATTACACAGGGGGAGCAGTTCTTC. Amino acid sequence: CASRQITQGEQFF.

The genes are TRBV6-5 and TRBJ1-1; no clear D. The CDR3 runs to 13 residues. Germline V gene lookup returns CDR1 MNHEY and CDR2 SVGAGI. Trimming cost V 0 bases and J 6 bases, with 8 bases left between them. The CDR3 loop is CASSYSQFSEAFF. CDR3 nucleotide sequence: TGTGCCAGCAGTTACTCGCAGTTCTCTGAAGCTTTCTTT.

This clonotype occurred a few times. The gene calls are TRBV5-6 and TRBJ2-1; 7 bases map to TRBD1. CDR1 and CDR2 from the germline V gene are SGHDT and YYEEEE. This CDR3 comprises 16 residues. After removal of 1 base from V and 5 bases from J, the junction contained 9 bases not matched to a gene. The CDR3 is CASSLLATGFDNEQFF. The CDR3, as DNA: TGTGCCAGCAGCTTGTTAGCGACAGGGTTTGACAATGAGCAGTTCTTC.

This clonotype has just a few counts. J is TRBJ1-3 and V is TRBV5-4; D is uncertain. The CDR3 consists of 14 residues. The V and J ends lost 6 bases and 4 bases respectively, with 14 bases between them. Germline V gene sequence: CDR1 SGHNT, CDR2 YYREEE (reference sequence). For the CDR3, the DNA is TGTGCCAGCACCAAACTCGGATCCGGAAACACCATATATTTT. Its protein is CASTKLGSGNTIYF. The full variable domain, completed using reference TRBV5-4 and TRBJ1-3, is ETGVTQSPTHLIKTRGQQVTLRCSSQSGHNTVSWYQQALGQGPQFIFQYYREEENGRGNFPPRFSGLQFPNYSSELNVNALELDDSALYLCASTKLGSGNTIYFGEGSWLTVV.

This clonotype came up once. The V gene is TRBV4-3, the J gene TRBJ2-3, with 7 bases that match TRBD2. With V trimmed by 5 bases and J by 3 bases, 11 bases remained unmatched. Germline V gene sequence: CDR1 LGHNA, CDR2 YSLEER. This CDR3 has 16 residues. CDR3 sequence (DNA): TGCGCCAGCAGCGAAAAGGATCGGGAGGTGACAGATACGCAGTATTTT. It encodes CASSEKDREVTDTQYF.

The chain has TRBV6-1 and TRBJ1-1; 8 positions match TRBD1. Unmatched junction bases numbered 4, after V lost 6 bases and J lost 4 bases. This CDR3 comprises 13 residues. Germline-derived CDR1 and CDR2 are MNHNS and SASEGT. CDR3 region: CASRPGGITEAFF. In DNA form, the CDR3 reads TGTGCCAGCAGGCCAGGGGGCATCACTGAAGCTTTCTTT.

This clonotype came up once. The V call is TRBV7-6, the J call TRBJ2-3, with D possibly being TRBD1 (6 bases). The CDR3 is made up of 15 amino acids. Germline V gives CDR1 SGHVS, CDR2 FNYEAQ. V lost 3 bases and J 2 bases, leaving 12 bases between the germline ends. The CDR3 is CASSLTPGATDTQYF. DNA of the CDR3: TGTGCCAGCAGCTTGACCCCAGGGGCCACAGATACGCAGTATTTT. The full variable domain, rest sourced from reference TRBV7-6 and TRBJ2-3, is GAGVSQSPRYKVTKRGQDVALRCDPISGHVSLYWYRQALGQGPEFLTYFNYEAQQDKSGLPNDRFSAERPEGSISTLTIQRTEQRDSAMYRCASSLTPGATDTQYFGPGTRLTVL.

The chain couples TRBV20-1 to TRBJ1-2, with D hard to call. V dropped 5 bases and J dropped 2 bases, with 18 bases sitting between them. The CDR3 is made up of 15 amino acids. From germline, CDR1 is DFQATT and CDR2 SNEGSKA (reference sequence). The CDR3: CSASRPQGYNYGYTF. The CDR3 DNA sequence: TGCAGTGCTTCACGGCCCCAAGGGTACAACTATGGCTACACCTTC.

In nucleotides, the CDR3 is TGCGCCAGCAGCCAAGATTTGGGTCTAGCGGGATCCGGGGACGGGGAGCTGTTTTTT. Translation gives CASSQDLGLAGSGDGELFF. The chain combines TRBV4-3 with TRBJ2-2, with 9 bases aligning to TRBD2. Germline V gives CDR1 LGHNA, CDR2 YSLEER. Trimming took 0 bases from V and 7 from J; bases not matched to a gene: 15. The CDR3 has 19 residues.

The chain links TRBV30 to TRBJ1-3; no clear D. This CDR3 is built from 14 residues. The germline gives CDR1 GTSNPN, CDR2 SVGIG (reference sequence). V was clipped by 0 bases and J by 0 bases, with 6 bases between them. CDR3 protein: CAWSVQGSGNTIYF. The DNA of the CDR3 is TGTGCCTGGAGTGTACAAGGCTCTGGAAACACCATATATTTT.

The chain is built from TRBV20-1 and TRBJ2-5; the match to TRBD2 covers 9 bases. From germline, CDR1 is DFQATT and CDR2 SNEGSKA (reference sequence). The CDR3 spans 13 residues. The V and J ends lost 5 bases and 5 bases, in that order; junction bases with no gene match: 6. CDR3 in amino acids: CSAWGLAGETQYF. CDR3 sequence (DNA): TGCAGTGCTTGGGGACTAGCCGGCGAGACCCAGTACTTC.

V gene TRBV5-1 combines with J gene TRBJ1-3; D unresolved. V lost 7 bases and J lost 4, with 12 bases in between. Germline V gives CDR1 SGHRS, CDR2 YFSETQ. The CDR3 has 13 amino acids. The CDR3 is CASSREYGNTIYF. CDR3 bases: TGCGCCAGCTCAAGGGAATACGGAAACACCATATATTTT.